This T cell receptor (beta chain) is from a study of T cell responses to AZD1222 COVID-19 vaccine. Study-level points and caveats: Clonal diversity may have been underestimated, and the donors were mostly white British, with more females than males. Only a handful of individuals given AZD1222 were seropositive at baseline. At 160-218 and 743-854, vaccine-associated CD4 TCRs were dominant, and they spanned spike.

Recipients boosted at about 4 weeks or about 12 weeks are pooled. This table comes from immunoSEQ multiplex PCR, and its TCRdb copy is limited to in-frame clones, with some not included. The data hold under 150,000 clones, with around 90% observed a single time. A note on this clone: Antigen specificity is unknown.

Sample: peripheral blood, taken 28 days after the second AZD1222 dose. The TCR was taken from an adult who received the AZD1222 COVID-19 vaccine.

The CDR3 sequence: CASSIRTGGFNEQFF. CDR3 nucleotides: TGTGCCAGCAGCATACGGACAGGGGGCTTCAATGAGCAGTTCTTC. V is TRBV9 and J is TRBJ2-1; the match to TRBD1 covers 11 bases. The CDR3 totals 15 residues. Germline V gives CDR1 SGDLS, CDR2 YYNGEE. With 4 bases clipped from V and 6 bases from J, the junction kept 6 bases outside the gene matches.